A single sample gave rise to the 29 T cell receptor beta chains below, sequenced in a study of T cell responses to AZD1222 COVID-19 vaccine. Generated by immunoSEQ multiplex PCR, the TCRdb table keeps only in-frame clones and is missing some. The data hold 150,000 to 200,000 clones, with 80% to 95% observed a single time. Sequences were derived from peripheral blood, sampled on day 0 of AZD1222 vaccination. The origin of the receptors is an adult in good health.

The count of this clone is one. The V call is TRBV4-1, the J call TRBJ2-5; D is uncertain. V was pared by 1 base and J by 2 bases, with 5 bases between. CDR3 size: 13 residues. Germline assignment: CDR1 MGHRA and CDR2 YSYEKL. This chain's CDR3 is CASSQVLQETQYF. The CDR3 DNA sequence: TGCGCCAGCAGCCAAGTTCTACAAGAGACCCAGTACTTC.

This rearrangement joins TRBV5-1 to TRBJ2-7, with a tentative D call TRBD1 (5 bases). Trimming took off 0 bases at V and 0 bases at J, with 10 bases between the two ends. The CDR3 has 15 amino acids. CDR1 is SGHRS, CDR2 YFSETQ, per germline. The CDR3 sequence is CASSLAGKSSYEQYF. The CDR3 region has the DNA TGCGCCAGCAGCTTGGCAGGGAAGAGCTCCTACGAGCAGTACTTC.

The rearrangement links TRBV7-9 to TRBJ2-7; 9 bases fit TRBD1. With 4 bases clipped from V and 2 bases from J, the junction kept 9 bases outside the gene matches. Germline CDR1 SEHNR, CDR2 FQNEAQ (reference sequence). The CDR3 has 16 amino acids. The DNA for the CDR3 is TGTGCCAGCAGCTCTAACAGGGGGCAACTCACCTACGAGCAGTACTTC. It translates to CASSSNRGQLTYEQYF. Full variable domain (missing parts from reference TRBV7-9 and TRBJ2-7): DTGVSQNPRHKITKRGQNVTFRCDPISEHNRLYWYRQTLGQGPEFLTYFQNEAQLEKSRLLSDRFSAERPKGSFSTLEIQRTEQGDSAMYLCASSSNRGQLTYEQYFGPGTRLTVT.

Here the CDR3 reads CARRGLIRNSPLHF. DNA for the CDR3: TGCGCCAGACGAGGACTGATAAGGAATTCACCCCTCCACTTT. The chain links TRBV5-1 to TRBJ1-6, with D uncertain. Trimming took off 8 bases at V and 7 bases at J, with 16 bases between the two ends. CDR3 length: 14 residues. CDR1 and CDR2 (germline): SGHRS, YFSETQ. The whole variable domain, remainder taken from reference TRBV5-1 and TRBJ1-6, is KAGVTQTPRYLIKTRGQQVTLSCSPISGHRSVSWYQQTPGQGLQFLFEYFSETQRNKGNFPGRFSGRQFSNSRSEMNVSTLELGDSALYLCARRGLIRNSPLHFGNGTRLTVT.

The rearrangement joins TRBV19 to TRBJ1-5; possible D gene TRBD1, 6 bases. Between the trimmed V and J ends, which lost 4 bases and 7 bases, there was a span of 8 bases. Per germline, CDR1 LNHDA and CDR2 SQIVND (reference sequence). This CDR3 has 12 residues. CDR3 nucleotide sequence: TGTGCCAGTAGTACAGGGGACCAGCCCCAGCATTTT. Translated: CASSTGDQPQHF. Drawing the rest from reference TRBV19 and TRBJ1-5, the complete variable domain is DGGITQSPKYLFRKEGQNVTLSCEQNLNHDAMYWYRQDPGQGLRLIYYSQIVNDFQKGDIAEGYSVSREKKESFPLTVTSAQKNPTAFYLCASSTGDQPQHFGDGTRLSIL.

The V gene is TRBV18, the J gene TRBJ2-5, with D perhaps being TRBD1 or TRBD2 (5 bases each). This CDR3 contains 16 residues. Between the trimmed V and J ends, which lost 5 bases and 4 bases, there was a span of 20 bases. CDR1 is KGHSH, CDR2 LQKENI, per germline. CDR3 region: CASSAIPTGTTETQYF. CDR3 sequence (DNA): TGTGCCAGCTCAGCAATACCCACCGGGACGACAGAGACCCAGTACTTC.

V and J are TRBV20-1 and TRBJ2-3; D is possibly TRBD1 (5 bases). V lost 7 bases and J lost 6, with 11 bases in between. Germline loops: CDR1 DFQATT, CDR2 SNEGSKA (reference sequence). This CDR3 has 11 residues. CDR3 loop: CSGNQGDTQYF. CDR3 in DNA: TGCAGTGGAAACCAGGGCGATACGCAGTATTTT.

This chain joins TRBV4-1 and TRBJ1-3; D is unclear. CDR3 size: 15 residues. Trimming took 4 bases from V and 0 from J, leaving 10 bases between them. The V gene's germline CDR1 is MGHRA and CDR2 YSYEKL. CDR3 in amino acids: CASSPFISSGNTIYF. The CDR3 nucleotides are TGCGCCAGCAGCCCTTTCATCAGCTCTGGAAACACCATATATTTT.

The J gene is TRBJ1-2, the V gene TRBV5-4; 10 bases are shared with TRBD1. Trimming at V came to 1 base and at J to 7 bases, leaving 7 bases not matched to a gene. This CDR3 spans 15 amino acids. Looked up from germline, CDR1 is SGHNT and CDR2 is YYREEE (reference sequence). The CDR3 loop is CASSLRLTGGPGYTF. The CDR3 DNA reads TGTGCCAGCAGCTTGAGGCTGACAGGGGGCCCTGGCTACACCTTC.

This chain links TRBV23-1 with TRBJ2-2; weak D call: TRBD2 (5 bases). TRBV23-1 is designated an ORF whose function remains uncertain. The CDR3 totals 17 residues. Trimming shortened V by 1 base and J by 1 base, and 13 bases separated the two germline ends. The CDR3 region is CASSQFVRGENTGELFF. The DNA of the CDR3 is TGCGCCAGCAGTCAATTCGTTCGGGGAGAGAACACCGGGGAGCTGTTTTTT.

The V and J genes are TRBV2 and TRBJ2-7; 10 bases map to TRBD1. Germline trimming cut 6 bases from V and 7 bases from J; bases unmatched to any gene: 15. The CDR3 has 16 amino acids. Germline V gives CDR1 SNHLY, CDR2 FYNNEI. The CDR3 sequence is CASRAPGQGMVGEQYF. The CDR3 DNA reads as TGTGCCAGCAGGGCTCCGGGACAGGGGATGGTGGGGGAGCAGTACTTC.

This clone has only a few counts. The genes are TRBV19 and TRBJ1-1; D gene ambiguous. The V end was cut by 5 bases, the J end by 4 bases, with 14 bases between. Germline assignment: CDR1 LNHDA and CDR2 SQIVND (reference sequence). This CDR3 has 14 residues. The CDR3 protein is CASSSPTLLTEAFF. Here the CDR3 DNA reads TGTGCCAGTAGTTCGCCGACCCTTCTCACTGAAGCTTTCTTT.

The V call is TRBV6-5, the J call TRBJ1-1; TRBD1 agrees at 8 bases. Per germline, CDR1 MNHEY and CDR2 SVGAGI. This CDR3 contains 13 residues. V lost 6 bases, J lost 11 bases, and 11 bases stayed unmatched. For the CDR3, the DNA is TGTGCCAGCAGCGACAGGGGCCCGCGTCGGGCTTTCTTT. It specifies CASSDRGPRRAFF.

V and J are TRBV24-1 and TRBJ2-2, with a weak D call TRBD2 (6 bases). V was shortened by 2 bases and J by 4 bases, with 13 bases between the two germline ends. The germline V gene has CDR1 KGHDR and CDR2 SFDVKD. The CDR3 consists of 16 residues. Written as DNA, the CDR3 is TGTGCCACCAGTGATTGGGACTCTGTGGGCACCGGGGAGCTGTTTTTT. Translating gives CATSDWDSVGTGELFF.

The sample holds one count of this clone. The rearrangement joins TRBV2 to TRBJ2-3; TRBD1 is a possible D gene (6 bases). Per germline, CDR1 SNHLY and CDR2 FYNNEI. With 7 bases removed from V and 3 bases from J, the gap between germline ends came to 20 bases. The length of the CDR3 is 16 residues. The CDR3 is CASIYGPVQGTDTQYF. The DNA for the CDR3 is TGTGCCAGCATATACGGACCCGTGCAGGGGACAGATACGCAGTATTTT.

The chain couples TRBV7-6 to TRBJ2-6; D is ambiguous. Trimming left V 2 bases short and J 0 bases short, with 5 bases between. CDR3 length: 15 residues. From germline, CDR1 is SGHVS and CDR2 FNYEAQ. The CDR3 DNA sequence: TGTGCCAGCAGCTTACAAACCTCTGGGGCCAACGTCCTGACTTTC. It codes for CASSLQTSGANVLTF.

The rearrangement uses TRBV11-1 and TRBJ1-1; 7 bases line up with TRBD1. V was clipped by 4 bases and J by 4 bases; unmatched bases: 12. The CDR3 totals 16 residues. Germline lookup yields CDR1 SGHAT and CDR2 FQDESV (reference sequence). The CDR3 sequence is CASSSLRQGWSTEAFF. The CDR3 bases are TGTGCCAGCAGCTCACTACGACAGGGCTGGAGCACTGAAGCTTTCTTT.

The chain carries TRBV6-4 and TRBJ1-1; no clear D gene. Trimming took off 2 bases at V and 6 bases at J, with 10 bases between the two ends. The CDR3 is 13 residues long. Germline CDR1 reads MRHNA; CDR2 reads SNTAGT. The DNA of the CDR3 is TGTGCCAGCAGTGACGGGCCAGTTGCTGAAGCTTTCTTT. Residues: CASSDGPVAEAFF.

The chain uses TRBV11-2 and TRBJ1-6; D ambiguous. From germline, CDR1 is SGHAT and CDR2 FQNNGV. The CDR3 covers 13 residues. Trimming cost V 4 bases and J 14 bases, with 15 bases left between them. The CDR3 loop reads CASSSPRRRTLHF. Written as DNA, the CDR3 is TGTGCCAGCAGCTCCCCACGTAGGCGGACCCTCCACTTT.

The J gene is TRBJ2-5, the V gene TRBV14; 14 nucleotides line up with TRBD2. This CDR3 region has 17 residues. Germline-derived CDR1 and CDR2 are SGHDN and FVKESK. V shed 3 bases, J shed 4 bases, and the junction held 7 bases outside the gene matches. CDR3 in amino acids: CASSHGTSGSLPETQYF. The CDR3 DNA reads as TGTGCCAGCAGCCACGGGACTAGCGGGAGTTTACCAGAGACCCAGTACTTC.

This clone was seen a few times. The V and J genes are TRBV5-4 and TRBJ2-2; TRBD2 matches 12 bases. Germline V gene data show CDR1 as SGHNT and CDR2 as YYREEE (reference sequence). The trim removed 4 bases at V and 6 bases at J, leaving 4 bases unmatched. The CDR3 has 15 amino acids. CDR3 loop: CASSLAGGRPGELFF. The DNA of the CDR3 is TGTGCCAGCAGCCTAGCGGGGGGGCGTCCCGGGGAGCTGTTTTTT.

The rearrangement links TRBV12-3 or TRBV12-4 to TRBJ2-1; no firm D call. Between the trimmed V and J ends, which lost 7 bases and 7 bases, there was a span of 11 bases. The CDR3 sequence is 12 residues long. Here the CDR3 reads CASTMYSNEQFF. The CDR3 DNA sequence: TGTGCCAGCACCATGTACTCGAATGAGCAGTTCTTC.

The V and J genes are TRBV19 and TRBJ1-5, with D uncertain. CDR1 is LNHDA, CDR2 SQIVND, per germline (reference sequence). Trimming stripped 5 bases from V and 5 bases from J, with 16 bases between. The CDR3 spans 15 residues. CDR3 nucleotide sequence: TGTGCCAGTAGTTGGTCAGCTCGGGTTGATCAGCCCCAGCATTTT. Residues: CASSWSARVDQPQHF.

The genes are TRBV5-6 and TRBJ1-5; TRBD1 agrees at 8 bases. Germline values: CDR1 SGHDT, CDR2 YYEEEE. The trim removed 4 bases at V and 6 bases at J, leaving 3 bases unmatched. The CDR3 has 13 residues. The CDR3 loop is CASSPTGGQPQHF. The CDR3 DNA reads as TGTGCCAGCAGCCCTACAGGGGGTCAGCCCCAGCATTTT. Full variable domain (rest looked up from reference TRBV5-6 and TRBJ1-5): DAGVTQSPTHLIKTRGQQVTLRCSPKSGHDTVSWYQQALGQGPQFIFQYYEEEERQRGNFPDRFSGHQFPNYSSELNVNALLLGDSALYLCASSPTGGQPQHFGDGTRLSIL.

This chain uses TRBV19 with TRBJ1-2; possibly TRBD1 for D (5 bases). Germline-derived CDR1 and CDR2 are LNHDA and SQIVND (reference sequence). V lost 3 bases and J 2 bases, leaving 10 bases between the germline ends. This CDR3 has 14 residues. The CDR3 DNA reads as TGTGCCAGTAGTATCACGGGGCTGAACTATGGCTACACCTTC. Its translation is CASSITGLNYGYTF.

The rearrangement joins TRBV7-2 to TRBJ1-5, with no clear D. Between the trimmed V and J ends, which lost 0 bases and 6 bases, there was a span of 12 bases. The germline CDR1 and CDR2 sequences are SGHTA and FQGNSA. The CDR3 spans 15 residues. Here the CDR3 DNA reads TGTGCCAGCAGCTTAGCCAACTTTGTGGGTCAGCCCCAGCATTTT. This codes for CASSLANFVGQPQHF.

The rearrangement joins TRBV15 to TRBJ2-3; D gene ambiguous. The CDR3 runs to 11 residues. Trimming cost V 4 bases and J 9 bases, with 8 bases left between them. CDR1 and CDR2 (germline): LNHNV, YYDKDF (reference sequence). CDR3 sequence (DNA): TGTGCCACCAGCACTTGGGCGACGCAGTATTTT. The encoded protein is CATSTWATQYF.

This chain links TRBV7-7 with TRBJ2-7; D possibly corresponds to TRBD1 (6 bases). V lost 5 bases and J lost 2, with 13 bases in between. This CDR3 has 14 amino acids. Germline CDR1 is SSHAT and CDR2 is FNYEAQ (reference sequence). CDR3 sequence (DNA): TGTGCCAGCAGCGAGGGTCCAGGGGCCTACGAGCAGTACTTC. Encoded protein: CASSEGPGAYEQYF. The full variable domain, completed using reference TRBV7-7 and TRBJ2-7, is GAGVSQSPRYKVTKRGQDVTLRCDPISSHATLYWYQQALGQGPEFLTYFNYEAQPDKSGLPSDRFSAERPEGSISTLTIQRTEQRDSAMYRCASSEGPGAYEQYFGPGTRLTVT.

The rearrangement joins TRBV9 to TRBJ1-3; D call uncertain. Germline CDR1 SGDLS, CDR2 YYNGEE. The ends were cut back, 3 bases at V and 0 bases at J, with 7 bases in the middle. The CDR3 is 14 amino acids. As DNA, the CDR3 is TGTGCCAGCAGCGGGGCCTACTCTGGAAACACCATATATTTT. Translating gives CASSGAYSGNTIYF.